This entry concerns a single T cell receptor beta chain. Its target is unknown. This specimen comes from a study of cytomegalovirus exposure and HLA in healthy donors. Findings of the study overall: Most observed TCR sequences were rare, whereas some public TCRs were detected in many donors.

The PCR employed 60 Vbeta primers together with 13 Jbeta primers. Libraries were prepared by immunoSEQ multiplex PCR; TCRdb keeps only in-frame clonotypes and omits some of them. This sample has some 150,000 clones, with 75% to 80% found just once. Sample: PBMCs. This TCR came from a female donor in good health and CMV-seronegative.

The CDR3 sequence: CASSEFRGLSSYNSPLHF. Here the CDR3 DNA reads TGTGCCAGCAGCGAATTCAGGGGGCTAAGCTCCTATAATTCACCCCTCCACTTT. The J gene is TRBJ1-6, the V gene TRBV6-1; 8 bases line up with TRBD1. Germline lookup yields CDR1 MNHNS and CDR2 SASEGT. This CDR3 is 18 amino acids long. V lost 6 bases and J lost 0; bases outside the gene matches: 10.